Below, 17 T cell receptor beta chains from the same sample are listed, as sequenced in a study of monozygotic twins with cystic fibrosis. Libraries were prepared by immunoSEQ multiplex PCR; TCRdb keeps only in-frame clonotypes and omits some of them. This sample carries some 20,000 clones, roughly 89% of them seen once, and the ten largest clones take roughly 1.2%. Sequenced material: blood. These receptors all stem from a woman aged 25 to 39 with cystic fibrosis.

The CDR3 is CASPPTSGDPMTQYF. The CDR3 nucleotides read TGTGCCAGCCCGCCCACTAGCGGGGACCCGATGACCCAGTACTTC. The rearrangement links TRBV21-1 to TRBJ2-5; TRBD2, the table's D call, lacks a check against the DNA. TRBV21-1 is tagged as a pseudogene. CDR3 length: 15 amino acids.

The rearrangement links TRBV2 to TRBJ1-4, with no clear D. The CDR3 spans 13 residues. Trimming removed 3 bases from V and 6 bases from J, with 8 bases in between. Germline V CDR1 and CDR2: SNHLY, FYNNEI. As DNA, the CDR3 is TGTGCCAGCAGTGATGGAGTCTATGAAAAACTGTTTTTT. Protein: CASSDGVYEKLFF.

This clone came up once. This chain uses TRBV5-1 with TRBJ1-6; TRBD1 matches 7 bases. The ends lost 3 bases at V and 5 bases at J; junction bases unmatched: 5. The CDR3 has 15 amino acids. Looked up from germline, CDR1 is SGHRS and CDR2 is YFSETQ. The CDR3: CASSWTGQNNSPLHF. The CDR3 nucleotides are TGCGCCAGCAGCTGGACGGGACAGAATAATTCACCCCTCCACTTT.

The chain couples TRBV5-4 to TRBJ2-3, with TRBD2 matching 12 bases. The CDR3 is made up of 17 amino acids. Germline lookup yields CDR1 SGHNT and CDR2 YYREEE (reference sequence). V was clipped by 3 bases and J by 2 bases; unmatched bases: 7. The chain's CDR3 is CASSSPGLAGYTDTQYF. In DNA, the CDR3 is TGTGCCAGCAGCTCCCCCGGACTAGCGGGGTACACAGATACGCAGTATTTT.

The chain couples TRBV7-7 to TRBJ2-3, with a tentative D call TRBD2 (5 bases). V lost 3 bases and J 4 bases, leaving 11 bases between the germline ends. The CDR3 is 14 amino acids. Germline CDR1 is SSHAT and CDR2 is FNYEAQ (reference sequence). Written as DNA, the CDR3 is TGTGCCAGCAGCTTGGGAGTCTTCCCAGATACGCAGTATTTT. As protein: CASSLGVFPDTQYF.

V and J are TRBV29-1 and TRBJ1-1, with a tentative D call TRBD1 (5 bases). The CDR3 loop spans 14 amino acids. The V end was cut by 6 bases, the J end by 1 base, with 15 bases between. Germline assignment: CDR1 SQVTM and CDR2 ANQGSEA. As DNA, the CDR3 is TGCAGCGTGCTTAAGGCAGGGAGGAACACTGAAGCTTTCTTT. It specifies CSVLKAGRNTEAFF.

The chain carries TRBV5-1 and TRBJ2-2; D may be TRBD1 (5 bases). The CDR3 is 13 amino acids. V was cut by 2 bases and J by 9 bases, with 11 bases left in between. Germline loops: CDR1 SGHRS, CDR2 YFSETQ. CDR3 nucleotides: TGCGCCAGCAGCTTAGGGTGGGGCCGGGAGCTGTTTTTT. Translating it yields CASSLGWGRELFF.

The rearrangement uses TRBV4-3 and TRBJ2-7, with a tentative D call TRBD1 (5 bases). V was clipped by 3 bases and J by 2 bases, with 17 bases between them. Germline CDR1 LGHNA, CDR2 YSLEER. The CDR3 is made up of 16 amino acids. The CDR3 here is CASSHQAGKGAYEQYF. CDR3 nucleotide sequence: TGCGCCAGCAGCCACCAAGCAGGGAAGGGCGCCTACGAGCAGTACTTC.

This rearrangement joins TRBV9 to TRBJ2-6; no firm D call. The germline CDR1 and CDR2 sequences are SGDLS and YYNGEE. V lost 4 bases and J 2 bases, leaving 13 bases between the germline ends. The CDR3 spans 16 residues. CDR3 DNA: TGTGCCAGCAGCTCCTCGACGGTCCCTGGGGCCAACGTCCTGACTTTC. It translates to CASSSSTVPGANVLTF.

The chain is built from TRBV5-1 and TRBJ2-1; possibly TRBD1 for D (5 bases). Trimming left V 0 bases short and J 1 base short, with 11 bases between. The CDR3 spans 16 residues. Germline loops: CDR1 SGHRS, CDR2 YFSETQ. CDR3 amino acids: CASSLEQAASYNEQFF. The CDR3 nucleotides read TGCGCCAGCAGCTTGGAACAGGCGGCTTCCTACAATGAGCAGTTCTTC.

The genes are TRBV28 and TRBJ1-1, with D possibly being TRBD1 (5 bases). The V end was cut by 7 bases, the J end by 3 bases, with 24 bases between. The CDR3 sequence is 17 residues long. From germline, CDR1 is MDHEN and CDR2 SYDVKM. The CDR3 DNA sequence: TGTGCCAGCATCGATCCCCGTGGGGGAGGAGGAGACACTGAAGCTTTCTTT. As protein: CASIDPRGGGGDTEAFF.

This chain uses TRBV10-1 with TRBJ1-5, with D unresolved. Deletions cut 4 bases from V and 3 bases from J, with 7 bases between. The CDR3 runs to 13 residues. Germline CDR1 and CDR2: WNHNN and SYGVQD (reference sequence). CDR3 sequence (DNA): TGCGCCAGCAGTGCCGGGGACAATCAGCCCCAGCATTTT. Translating gives CASSAGDNQPQHF.

J is TRBJ2-5 and V is TRBV5-1, with 11 bases matching TRBD2. This CDR3 is built from 16 residues. The V gene's germline CDR1 is SGHRS and CDR2 YFSETQ. Trimming cost V 3 bases and J 7 bases; bases outside gene matches: 11. CDR3 in DNA: TGCGCCAGCAGCTCCGCCACTAGCGGGGGAGGGGTGACCCAGTACTTC. Translated: CASSSATSGGGVTQYF.

The V call is TRBV18, the J call TRBJ1-5; perhaps TRBD1 as D (5 bases). CDR3 length: 16 amino acids. Germline V lookup: CDR1 KGHSH, CDR2 LQKENI. Trimming took off 3 bases at V and 4 bases at J, with 16 bases between the two ends. In nucleotides, the CDR3 is TGTGCCAGCTCACCGACAGCCATGCCCTCGAATCAGCCCCAGCATTTT. Translated, it gives CASSPTAMPSNQPQHF.

The V and J genes are TRBV18 and TRBJ1-1; D remains ambiguous. This CDR3 contains 17 residues. The V end was cut by 3 bases, the J end by 7 bases, with 24 bases between. In germline, CDR1 is KGHSH, CDR2 LQKENI. The CDR3 DNA reads TGTGCCAGCTCACCGTTTGATGTAGGGTTGGTGTTTGGTGAAGCTTTCTTT. This gives the protein CASSPFDVGLVFGEAFF.

The chain joins TRBV10-3 to TRBJ1-2; maybe TRBD1 (6 bases). Germline lookup yields CDR1 ENHRY and CDR2 SYGVKD. The V and J ends lost 8 bases and 2 bases respectively, with 21 bases between them. The CDR3 contains 16 residues. The CDR3 is CAIASTGSSNNYGYTF. Here the CDR3 DNA reads TGTGCCATCGCATCCACAGGGTCCTCTAACAACTATGGCTACACCTTC.

The chain links TRBV7-9 to TRBJ2-5, with a weak D call TRBD1 (6 bases). V lost 5 bases to trimming and J lost 6 bases, with 16 bases between them. Germline V CDR1 and CDR2: SEHNR, FQNEAQ (reference sequence). The CDR3 totals 14 residues. For the CDR3, the DNA is TGTGCCAGCAGCCCCGGACAGTCTTGGAAGACCCAGTACTTC. Its protein is CASSPGQSWKTQYF.